The 26 T cell receptor beta chains given below trace back to one sample, sequenced in a study of T cells in women clearing cervical HPV infection. TCRdb keeps only in-frame clones here, not all; method: immunoSEQ multiplex PCR. This sample's table has 25,000 to 35,000 clones. Material: blood buffy coat. These receptor sequences come from a woman between 18 and 70 years old with a cervical HPV16 infection that either progressed to CIN3+ or cleared (not recorded which).

Note on this clone: The read finishes 3 residues shy of the CDR3 end, and the germline J gene is used to complete it. The genes are TRBV7-3 and TRBJ2-5; no reliable D call. The CDR3 extends over 13 amino acids. Trimming took off 5 bases at V and 2 bases at J, with 9 bases between the two ends. CDR1 is SGHTA, CDR2 FQGTGA, per germline. The CDR3 sequence is CASSRTAQETQYF. The DNA read from the CDR3 is TGTGCCAGCAGCCGCACAGCTCAAGAGACC.

With regard to this clone: The read terminates 3 residues before the CDR3 end, so the remaining end is supplied by the germline J gene. The V and J genes are TRBV20-1 and TRBJ2-3; 8 bases align to TRBD2. V trimming: 0 bases; J trimming: 0 bases; junction bases outside the gene matches: 8. CDR1 is DFQATT and CDR2 is SNEGSKA in the germline V gene (reference sequence). CDR3 length: 17 residues. The CDR3 sequence is CSARDSRGGTSTDTQYF. The DNA read from the CDR3 is TGCAGTGCTAGAGATTCTCGCGGGGGGACTAGCACAGATACG.

Comment on this clone: The CDR3 end falls 3 residues outside the read, so it is completed with the germline J gene. The chain combines TRBV7-3 with TRBJ1-2, with D perhaps matching TRBD1 (5 bases). Germline V gene data show CDR1 as SGHTA and CDR2 as FQGTGA. The CDR3 has 15 amino acids. CDR3 sequence reads: CASSLSGGPADTYTF. The CDR3 bases that were read are TGTGCCAGCAGCCTGAGCGGGGGTCCTGCAGATACC.

Concerning this clone itself: With the read ending 3 residues before the CDR3 end, the germline J gene is used to fill in that end. The rearrangement links TRBV3-1 (or the pseudogene TRBV3-2) to TRBJ2-2, with D perhaps TRBD2 (7 bases). CDR3 length equals 16 residues. Deletions cut 0 bases from V and 5 bases from J, with 13 bases between. Looked up from germline, CDR1 is LGHDT and CDR2 is YNNKEL (reference sequence). CDR3 protein: CASSQDPGGPTGELFF. The covered CDR3 bases are TGTGCCAGCAGCCAAGATCCCGGGGGGCCTACCGGGGAG.

Comments on this clone: The CDR3 is cut off 3 residues early in the read; its end comes from the germline J gene. The rearrangement links TRBV18 to TRBJ2-1, with TRBD1 matching over 8 bases. The junction had 7 bases not matched to a gene; V was cut back by 7 bases and J by 5 bases. The CDR3 totals 14 residues. CDR1 and CDR2 (germline): KGHSH, LQKENI. The CDR3: CASLRDRQNNEQFF. Incomplete CDR3 DNA: TGTGCCAGCTTACGGGACAGGCAGAACAATGAG.

About this clone: The read ends 3 residues shy of where the CDR3 ends; the end is completed using the germline J gene. The chain joins TRBV18 to TRBJ2-1; 9 bases agree with TRBD1. This CDR3 has 15 residues. Germline trimming cut 1 base from V and 8 bases from J; bases unmatched to any gene: 6. Germline loops: CDR1 KGHSH, CDR2 LQKENI. CDR3 DNA (partial): TGTGCCAGCTCACCACGACAGGGGGGGGTGCATGAG. This translates into CASSPRQGGVHE. The CDR3 as a whole reads CASSPRQGGVHEQFF.

On this clone itself: The CDR3 end is not reached by the read, which stops 3 residues before it; the germline J gene fills it in. The chain links TRBV29-1 to TRBJ1-1; possible D gene TRBD1, 5 bases. The CDR3 covers 13 residues. Germline-derived CDR1 and CDR2 are SQVTM and ANQGSEA. Trimming took 8 bases from V and 5 from J, leaving 18 bases between them. The CDR3 protein is CSFTGAGRTEAFF. The part of the CDR3 DNA that was read is TGCAGCTTTACTGGGGCAGGGCGAACTGAA.

CDR3 bases read: TGCAGTGCTAGCCTAGTATCAGATACG. Protein sequence: CSASLVSDT. In full, the CDR3 reads CSASLVSDTQYF. J is TRBJ2-3 and V is TRBV20-1; unclear D gene. The read is 3 residues too short to cover the CDR3 end, so that end is filled in from the germline J gene. The ends were cut back, 3 bases at V and 4 bases at J, with 8 bases in the middle. CDR3 size: 12 residues. The germline CDR1 and CDR2 sequences are DFQATT and SNEGSKA (reference sequence).

A word on this clone: The read ends 3 residues before the CDR3 terminus; that terminus is restored from the germline J gene. This chain uses TRBV7-9 with TRBJ1-2; 7 bases map to TRBD1. CDR3 length equals 15 residues. Germline V gene data show CDR1 as SEHNR and CDR2 as FQNEAQ (reference sequence). The CDR3: CASSLGQTVKEGYTF. The CDR3 bases that were read are TGTGCCAGCAGCTTGGGACAGACCGTAAAAGAAGGC.

In the case of this clone: The CDR3 end is not reached by the read, which stops 3 residues before it; the germline J gene fills it in. The chain joins TRBV19 to TRBJ2-6; 10 bases match TRBD1. CDR3 length: 16 residues. Germline V CDR1 and CDR2: LNHDA, SQIVND (reference sequence). With V trimmed by 7 bases and J by 2 bases, 5 bases remained unmatched. The DNA read from the CDR3 is TGTGCCAGTACCGGGACAGGGGCCCCTGGGGCCAACGTC. This codes for CASTGTGAPGANV. Given in full, the CDR3 is CASTGTGAPGANVLTF.

A word on this clone: The read halts 3 residues ahead of the CDR3 end, with the missing end drawn from the germline J gene. The V gene is TRBV20-1, the J gene TRBJ1-2; D is possibly TRBD1 (5 bases). Germline V lookup: CDR1 DFQATT, CDR2 SNEGSKA (reference sequence). The CDR3 has 14 amino acids. Trimming removed 3 bases from V and 1 base from J, with 12 bases in between. Incomplete CDR3 DNA: TGCAGTGCTAGGCCGGGGGGTGATAACTATGGC. It is translated as CSARPGGDNYG. The entire CDR3 protein is CSARPGGDNYGYTF.

With respect to this clone: The read is 3 residues too short to cover the CDR3 end, so that end is filled in from the germline J gene. This chain connects TRBV7-2 to TRBJ2-5; perhaps TRBD1 as D (5 bases). This CDR3 contains 14 residues. V lost 4 bases, J lost 3 bases, and 12 bases lay in between. Germline V CDR1 and CDR2: SGHTA, FQGNSA. CDR3 DNA, as far as it was read: TGTGCCAGCAGCTCTCAAAGGGGAAAAGAGACC. This encodes CASSSQRGKET. The full-length CDR3 reads as CASSSQRGKETQYF.

On this clone itself: The CDR3 is cut off 3 residues early in the read; its end comes from the germline J gene. J is TRBJ1-4 and V is TRBV4-2; weak D call: TRBD1 (5 bases). The V gene's germline CDR1 is LGHNA and CDR2 YNFKEQ. The CDR3 loop spans 18 amino acids. V was shortened by 4 bases and J by 4 bases, with 22 bases between the two germline ends. CDR3 bases read: TGTGCCAGCAGCCCCAGGGAGCAGACGGCAGCTTATAATGAAAAA. Its translation: CASSPREQTAAYNEK. The whole CDR3 region reads CASSPREQTAAYNEKLFF.

Of note for this clone: The CDR3 end is not reached by the read, which stops 3 residues before it; the germline J gene fills it in. V and J are TRBV2 and TRBJ2-2; possible D gene TRBD2, 5 bases. Per germline, CDR1 SNHLY and CDR2 FYNNEI. The CDR3 loop spans 16 amino acids. The CDR3 region is CASSEAPPGVGSPLFF. The DNA read from the CDR3 is TGTGCCAGCAGTGAAGCACCCCCCGGGGTCGGTTCACCG.

Note on this clone: The DNA ends 3 residues before the CDR3 does, and the rest of the CDR3 is filled in from the germline J gene. J is TRBJ1-2 and V is TRBV19; D gene unclear. The CDR3 is 14 residues long. Per the germline V gene, CDR1 is LNHDA and CDR2 is SQIVND (reference sequence). The CDR3 sequence: CASSRFDTEKGYTF. The covered CDR3 bases are TGTGCCAGTAGCAGATTTGACACGGAGAAGGGC.

On this clone: The read comes to an end 3 residues before the CDR3 does, leaving the germline J gene to fill in the end. The V call is TRBV5-8, the J call TRBJ1-2; D is uncertain. CDR1 is SGHTS, CDR2 YDEGEE, per germline. The V and J ends lost 4 bases and 4 bases respectively, with 11 bases between them. The CDR3 length is 13 residues. CDR3 DNA, as far as it was read: TGTGCCAGCAGCCCCCCCCTTCTCTATGGC. This gives the protein CASSPPLLYG. The CDR3 reads in full as CASSPPLLYGYTF.

For this clone: The observed sequence ends 3 residues before the CDR3 terminus, with the missing tail filled in from the germline J gene. The chain is built from TRBV5-1 and TRBJ1-1; 9 bases are a match to TRBD1. CDR1 and CDR2 from the germline V gene are SGHRS and YFSETQ. V was pared by 0 bases and J by 5 bases, with 5 bases of the junction left unmatched. The CDR3 contains 15 residues. CDR3 residues: CASSLGGQGGTEAFF. The DNA read from the CDR3 is TGCGCCAGCAGCTTGGGGGGACAGGGTGGGACTGAA.

CDR3 DNA, as far as it was read: TGTGCCAGCAGTCCACTAGCGGGGGGCACAGATACG. This encodes CASSPLAGGTDT. The entire CDR3 is CASSPLAGGTDTQYF. The gene calls are TRBV6-4 and TRBJ2-3; 11 bases are a match to TRBD2. The read terminates 3 residues ahead of where the CDR3 ends, so the germline J gene completes it. The V and J ends lost 5 bases and 1 base, in that order; junction bases with no gene match: 2. This CDR3 contains 15 residues. Germline CDR1 MRHNA, CDR2 SNTAGT.

In regard to this clone: The read terminates 3 residues before the CDR3 end, so the remaining end is supplied by the germline J gene. This sequence joins TRBV10-1 and TRBJ2-2; D unresolved. Germline CDR1 WNHNN, CDR2 SYGVQD (reference sequence). V gave up 2 bases and J gave up 6 bases, with 16 bases separating them. The CDR3 has 16 residues. CDR3: CASSENRPSDAGELFF. The part of the CDR3 DNA that was read is TGCGCCAGCAGTGAGAACCGTCCGAGCGACGCCGGGGAG.

About this clone: The observed sequence ends 3 residues before the CDR3 terminus, with the missing tail filled in from the germline J gene. The rearrangement uses TRBV20-1 and TRBJ2-2, with 9 bases that match TRBD2. The CDR3 is 13 amino acids. Per germline, CDR1 DFQATT and CDR2 SNEGSKA (reference sequence). The V segment lost 5 bases and the J segment 7 bases; nucleotides outside the gene matches: 5. CDR3 loop: CSARGGVDGELFF. The sequenced CDR3 bases are TGCAGTGCTCGCGGGGGGGTAGACGGGGAG.

Worth noting for this clone: The read stops 3 residues short of the end of the CDR3; the missing end is completed from the germline J gene. The chain joins TRBV19 to TRBJ2-3, with a tentative D call TRBD2 (5 bases). Germline-derived CDR1 and CDR2 are LNHDA and SQIVND (reference sequence). V dropped 7 bases and J dropped 4 bases, with 18 bases sitting between them. The CDR3 is 15 residues long. CDR3 region: CASTATRVEADTQYF. CDR3 bases read: TGTGCCAGTACCGCGACCCGGGTGGAGGCAGATACG.

Note on this clone: The DNA ends 3 residues before the CDR3 does, and the rest of the CDR3 is filled in from the germline J gene. This rearrangement joins TRBV11-2 to TRBJ2-7, with TRBD1 matching over 8 bases. The V gene's germline CDR1 is SGHAT and CDR2 FQNNGV. CDR3 length: 14 amino acids. V lost 3 bases to trimming and J lost 3 bases; unmatched junction nucleotides: 4. CDR3 bases read: TGTGCCAGCAGCTTTAGTGACAGGGGCTACGAG. It specifies CASSFSDRGYE. The whole CDR3 protein is CASSFSDRGYEQYF.

With regard to this clone: The sequenced fragment ends 3 residues before the CDR3 boundary, so the rest is inferred from the germline J gene. The J gene is TRBJ2-7, the V gene TRBV5-1; perhaps TRBD1 as D (5 bases). Germline CDR1 is SGHRS and CDR2 is YFSETQ. The CDR3 has 12 residues. V gave up 3 bases and J gave up 2 bases, with 6 bases separating them. Partial CDR3 DNA: TGCGCCAGCAGCTCCAGGGCCTACGAG. Its translation is CASSSRAYE. The CDR3 in full is CASSSRAYEQYF.

With regard to this clone: The read ends 3 residues before the CDR3 terminus; that terminus is restored from the germline J gene. This chain uses TRBV12-3 or TRBV12-4 with TRBJ2-1, with D possibly matching TRBD1 (5 bases). V shed 0 bases and J shed 3 bases, with 9 bases lying between them. This CDR3 has 15 residues. The CDR3 reads CASSLAEGDYNEQFF. The sequenced part of the CDR3 DNA is TGTGCCAGCAGTTTAGCGGAAGGGGACTACAATGAG.

Comment on this clone: The sequence runs out 3 residues before the end of the CDR3; the remainder is reconstructed from the germline J gene. This chain uses TRBV4-2 with TRBJ2-7; 12 positions agree with TRBD1. The CDR3 covers 16 residues. Germline V CDR1 and CDR2: LGHNA, YNFKEQ. The V and J ends lost 4 bases and 2 bases, in that order; junction bases with no gene match: 6. Here the CDR3 reads CASSRDRGLPTYEQYF. Incomplete CDR3 DNA: TGTGCCAGCAGCCGGGACAGGGGGCTCCCCACCTACGAG.

For this clone: The read ends 3 residues early relative to the CDR3; the germline J gene fills the gap. The V call is TRBV20-1, the J call TRBJ2-5; D might be TRBD2 (6 bases). In germline, CDR1 is DFQATT, CDR2 SNEGSKA (reference sequence). The V end was cut by 0 bases, the J end by 4 bases, with 12 bases between. This CDR3 is 14 amino acids long. The CDR3 sequence is CSARDRRGGETQYF. The covered CDR3 bases are TGCAGTGCTAGAGATAGGAGGGGCGGAGAGACC.